These 17 T cell receptor beta chains were all obtained from the same sample, sequenced in a study of shared clonotypes between healthy human individuals. Here immunoSEQ multiplex PCR was the method, and the copy in TCRdb shows in-frame clones only, minus some. The sample holds 2 million to 2.5 million clones, 92% seen once. Source material: naive CD4+ T cells from PBMCs. Indicated subset: CD45RA+ positively selected. Every receptor here comes from a man in his late teens or twenties in good health. Some clones in this sample may be carry-over from other donors' samples.

This chain connects TRBV10-3 to TRBJ1-2; TRBD1 matches 8 bases. This CDR3 has 14 residues. V lost 4 bases, J lost 3 bases, and 4 bases stayed unmatched. The V gene's germline CDR1 is ENHRY and CDR2 SYGVKD. CDR3 amino acids: CAISAQGEYYGYTF. The CDR3 DNA is TGTGCCATCAGTGCACAGGGGGAGTACTATGGCTACACCTTC.

The chain employs TRBV25-1 and TRBJ1-2, with D unclear. Looked up from germline, CDR1 is MGHDK and CDR2 is SYGVNS. The CDR3 loop spans 14 amino acids. Trimming removed 5 bases at V and 2 bases at J, with 12 bases between. The CDR3, as DNA: TGTGCCAGCAGTCACAGCTCATCCAACTATGGCTACACCTTC. Residues: CASSHSSSNYGYTF.

The V call is TRBV9, the J call TRBJ2-2; no firm D call. This CDR3 region has 13 residues. V shed 7 bases and J shed 0 bases, with 7 bases lying between them. Looked up from germline, CDR1 is SGDLS and CDR2 is YYNGEE. The CDR3 sequence: CASGATNTGELFF. CDR3 sequence (DNA): TGTGCCAGCGGAGCAACGAACACCGGGGAGCTGTTTTTT.

The rearrangement joins TRBV5-1 to TRBJ2-3; D may match TRBD1 or TRBD2 (5 bases each). The germline V gene encodes CDR1 SGHRS and CDR2 YFSETQ. This CDR3 spans 18 amino acids. V dropped 3 bases and J dropped 5 bases, with 25 bases sitting between them. The CDR3 bases are TGCGCCAGCAGCTCCGAGGGGACGGCGGGCCTCGGTGTAGATACGCAGTATTTT. The encoded protein is CASSSEGTAGLGVDTQYF.

The chain joins TRBV30 to TRBJ1-2; D perhaps matches TRBD1 (5 bases). This CDR3 is 13 amino acids long. V lost 6 bases to trimming and J lost 5 bases, with 16 bases between them. The germline V gene has CDR1 GTSNPN and CDR2 SVGIG (reference sequence). CDR3 bases: TGTGCCTGCCAAAAACAGGTTGTTTATGGCTACACCTTC. This sequence encodes CACQKQVVYGYTF.

This chain connects TRBV9 to TRBJ2-5; possible D gene TRBD2, 5 bases. The CDR3 is 16 residues long. Germline lookup yields CDR1 SGDLS and CDR2 YYNGEE. Trimming removed 3 bases at V and 5 bases at J, with 20 bases between. CDR3: CASSGGLAGNGETQYF. The DNA of the CDR3 is TGTGCCAGCAGCGGTGGCTTGGCGGGTAACGGGGAGACCCAGTACTTC.

The chain recombines TRBV5-6 with TRBJ1-2, with 12 bases fitting TRBD1. Germline CDR1 is SGHDT and CDR2 is YYEEEE. V lost 4 bases, J lost 5 bases, and 12 bases stayed unmatched. The CDR3 is 17 amino acids. Here the CDR3 DNA reads TGTGCCAGCAGCCCAACCGGGACAGGGGGCGCGAGGTATGGCTACACCTTC. It yields the protein CASSPTGTGGARYGYTF.

This chain connects TRBV4-2 to TRBJ1-1, with D perhaps TRBD1 (5 bases). The CDR3 is made up of 15 amino acids. Trimming took 4 bases from V and 0 from J, leaving 12 bases between them. Germline CDR1 and CDR2: LGHNA and YNFKEQ. The CDR3 here is CASSLEGQMNTEAFF. CDR3 coding DNA: TGTGCCAGCAGCCTCGAGGGGCAGATGAACACTGAAGCTTTCTTT.

Comment on this clone: Other DNA sequences in the sample encode the same CDR3. The V gene is TRBV7-2, the J gene TRBJ2-5; perhaps TRBD1 as D (6 bases). From germline, CDR1 is SGHTA and CDR2 FQGNSA. V lost 0 bases and J lost 4, with 9 bases in between. This CDR3 spans 14 amino acids. The CDR3 DNA is TGTGCCAGCAGCTTAGCGGGGGCCAGAGAGACCCAGTACTTC. This codes for CASSLAGARETQYF.

The CDR3 DNA sequence: TGTGCCAGCAGCTTGGCGGCGGCGAACACCGGGGAGCTGTTTTTT. Residues: CASSLAAANTGELFF. This sequence joins TRBV5-4 and TRBJ2-2, with D hard to call. The CDR3 sequence is 15 residues long. V was shortened by 0 bases and J by 0 bases, with 6 bases between the two germline ends. Per germline, CDR1 SGHNT and CDR2 YYREEE (reference sequence).

The gene calls are TRBV6-1 and TRBJ1-2, with D unresolved. CDR3 length equals 14 residues. CDR1 is MNHNS, CDR2 SASEGT, per germline. Trimming pared 4 bases from V and 0 bases from J, leaving 9 bases between. The CDR3 here is CASSAVGANYGYTF. In DNA form, the CDR3 reads TGTGCCAGCAGTGCTGTTGGAGCTAACTATGGCTACACCTTC.

As regards this clone: Other nucleotide sequences in the sample specify the same CDR3. This chain joins TRBV27 and TRBJ1-5; D call uncertain. The germline gives CDR1 MNHEY, CDR2 SMNVEV (reference sequence). The CDR3 has 12 residues. V was pared by 1 base and J by 7 bases, with 5 bases between. In nucleotides, the CDR3 is TGTGCCAGCAGTTTATTAGGCCAGCCCCAGCATTTT. Protein: CASSLLGQPQHF.

The chain joins TRBV28 to TRBJ2-1, with 8 bases that match TRBD2. The CDR3 runs to 16 residues. Germline loops: CDR1 MDHEN, CDR2 SYDVKM. J gave up 8 bases and V 4 bases, and 13 bases lay outside the gene matches. The CDR3 bases are TGTGCCAGCAGTTCAACCGGGACTAGTGGGGGCTATGAGCAGTTCTTC. Amino acids: CASSSTGTSGGYEQFF.

The rearrangement links TRBV7-2 to TRBJ1-5; TRBD1 aligns across 7 bases. Trimming removed 2 bases from V and 1 base from J; junction bases left unmatched: 5. CDR1 SGHTA and CDR2 FQGNSA come from the germline V gene. This CDR3 region has 16 residues. CDR3 in amino acids: CASSLSRDSSNQPQHF. The CDR3 DNA sequence: TGTGCCAGCAGCTTAAGTCGGGACAGCAGCAATCAGCCCCAGCATTTT. The full variable domain, its missing parts supplied by reference TRBV7-2 and TRBJ1-5, is GAGVSQSPSNKVTEKGKDVELRCDPISGHTALYWYRQSLGQGLEFLIYFQGNSAPDKSGLPSDRFSAERTGGSVSTLTIQRTQQEDSAVYLCASSLSRDSSNQPQHFGDGTRLSIL.

The chain combines TRBV5-1 with TRBJ2-1, with TRBD2 matching over 10 bases. J lost 9 bases, V lost 6 bases, and 12 bases had no gene match. CDR3 length: 15 residues. From germline, CDR1 is SGHRS and CDR2 YFSETQ. DNA of the CDR3: TGCGCCAGCATGAACCCTCTAGCGGGAGAGCGTGAGCAGTTCTTC. Translating it yields CASMNPLAGEREQFF.

In regard to this clone: A junction end diverges from the germline sequence, so it may reflect a read error. The rearrangement joins TRBV19 to TRBJ2-5; D perhaps matches TRBD2 (5 bases). Germline V CDR1 and CDR2: LNHDA, SQIVND (reference sequence). CDR3 length: 11 residues. The chain's CDR3 is CPPPGQETQYF. The CDR3 nucleotides are TGCCCCCCCCCGGGACAAGAGACCCAGTACTTC.

V is TRBV7-9 and J is TRBJ2-1, with 8 bases matching TRBD2. CDR3 length: 16 residues. Germline assignment: CDR1 SEHNR and CDR2 FQNEAQ (reference sequence). J was trimmed by 9 bases and V by 4 bases; bases with no gene match: 14. CDR3 protein: CASSSHAAGVGFEQFF. The CDR3 DNA reads TGTGCCAGCAGCTCGCATGCAGCGGGAGTGGGGTTTGAGCAGTTCTTC.